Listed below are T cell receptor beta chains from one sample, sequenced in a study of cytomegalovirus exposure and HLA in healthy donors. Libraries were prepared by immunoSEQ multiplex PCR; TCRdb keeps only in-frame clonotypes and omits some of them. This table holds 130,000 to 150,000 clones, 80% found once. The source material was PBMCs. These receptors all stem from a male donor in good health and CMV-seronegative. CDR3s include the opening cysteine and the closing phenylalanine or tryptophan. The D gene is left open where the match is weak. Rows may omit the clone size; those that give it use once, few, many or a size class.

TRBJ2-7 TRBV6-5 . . TGTGCCAGCAGTTACTATCTATTTCCGGGGAACGAGCAGTACTTC CASSYYLFPGNEQYF
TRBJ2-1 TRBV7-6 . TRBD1 TGTGCCAGCAGCCTAAGGGACAGACTGGCGGGTGAGCAGTTCTTC CASSLRDRLAGEQFF
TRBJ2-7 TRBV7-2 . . TGTGCCAGCAGCCTCCGACAGGGAGGCGAGCAGTACTTC CASSLRQGGEQYF
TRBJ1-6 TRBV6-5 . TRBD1 TGTGCCAGCAGTTATTCCGGGACAGGGAATTCACCCCTCCACTTT CASSYSGTGNSPLHF
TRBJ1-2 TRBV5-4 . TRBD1 TGTGCCAGCAGCCGGGGACAGAACTATGGCTACACCTTC CASSRGQNYGYTF
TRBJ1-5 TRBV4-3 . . TGCGCCAGCAGCCAAGAAATCGGGTTCAGCAATCAGCCCCAGCATTTT CASSQEIGFSNQPQHF
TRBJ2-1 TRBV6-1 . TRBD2 TGTGCCAGCAGGGACGGGACTAGCGGGGGGGCTGAGCAGTTCTTC CASRDGTSGGAEQFF
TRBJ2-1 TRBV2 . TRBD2 TGTGCCAGCAGCGGTCTAGCGGGGGTCATCAGCTCCTACAATGAGCAGTTCTTC CASSGLAGVISSYNEQFF
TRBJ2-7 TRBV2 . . TGTGCCAGCAGTGATGGAGGGATTCCGTACGAGCAGTACTTC CASSDGGIPYEQYF
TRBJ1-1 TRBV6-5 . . TGTGCCAGCAGTCTCCAGAGGAGGGGAAGAACTGAAGCTTTCTTT CASSLQRRGRTEAFF
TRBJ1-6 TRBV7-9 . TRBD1 TGTGCCAGCAGCCAGACAGGGGCGGATTCACCCCTCCACTTT CASSQTGADSPLHF
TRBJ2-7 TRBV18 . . TGTGCCAGCTCACTCCCGGGGGGCTTGAGCTCCTACGAGCAGTACTTC CASSLPGGLSSYEQYF
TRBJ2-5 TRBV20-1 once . TGCAGTGTTCCGACAAGAGAGACCCAGTACTTC CSVPTRETQYF
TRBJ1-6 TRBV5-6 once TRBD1 TGTGCCAGCAGCTACCCTGGGACAGCAAGCTCCCCCCTCCACTTT CASSYPGTASSPLHF
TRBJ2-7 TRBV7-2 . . TGTGCCAGCAGCCTACTCTCAACAGGTACCGAGCAGTACTTC CASSLLSTGTEQYF
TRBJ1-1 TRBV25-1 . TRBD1 TGTGCCAGCAGTGCCTCCTCCGGGACAGGGTTCTCTGAAGCTTTCTTT CASSASSGTGFSEAFF
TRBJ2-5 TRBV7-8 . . TGTGCCAGCAGCTTAGAAAGACAGTTAGACGTCGTCCAGTACTTC CASSLERQLDVVQYF
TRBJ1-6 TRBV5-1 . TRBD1 TGCGCCAGCAGCTTGACAGGGGAAGGTTCACCCCTCCACTTT CASSLTGEGSPLHF
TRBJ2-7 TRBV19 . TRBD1 TGTGCCAGTAGTATAGGGACAGGGGCCTACGAGCAGTACTTC CASSIGTGAYEQYF
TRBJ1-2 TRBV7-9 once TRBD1 TGTGCCAGCAGTTCTACAGGGGGCAGGGTGCTTAATGGCTACACCTTC CASSSTGGRVLNGYTF
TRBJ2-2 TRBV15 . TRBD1 TGTGCCACCAGCCCTCGGACAGGAGACACCGGGGAGCTGTTTTTT CATSPRTGDTGELFF
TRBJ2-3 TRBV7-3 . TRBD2 TGTGCCAGCAGCTTCGGGGGGGGCCCAGATACGCAGTATTTT CASSFGGGPDTQYF